These 8 T cell receptor beta chains originate from one sample sequenced in a study of blood T cell repertoires in COVID-19. The table came from immunoSEQ multiplex PCR; TCRdb's copy has only in-frame clones and leaves some out. This sample yields around 300,000 clones, of which roughly 84% are seen a single time; 1% belongs to the top ten. Sample: peripheral blood. The receptor source for this set is a man in his fifties or sixties with active or convalescent COVID-19.

The chain employs TRBV20-1 and TRBJ2-1, with a weak D call TRBD2 (6 bases). Germline assignment: CDR1 DFQATT and CDR2 SNEGSKA (reference sequence). The CDR3 sequence is 11 residues long. V lost 6 bases and J 12 bases, leaving 15 bases between the germline ends. CDR3 residues: CSAVRDSWQFF. CDR3 DNA: TGCAGTGCCGTCCGGGACTCCTGGCAGTTCTTC.

This clone was counted only a few times. This chain links TRBV28 with TRBJ1-1; tentative D call: TRBD1 (5 bases). V was cut by 8 bases and J by 5 bases, with 15 bases left in between. The CDR3 runs to 13 residues. The germline CDR1 and CDR2 sequences are MDHEN and SYDVKM. CDR3 protein: CASGIREETEAFF. CDR3 sequence (DNA): TGTGCCAGCGGGATCAGGGAGGAGACTGAAGCTTTCTTT.

CDR3 amino acids: CASSLATGARSNQPQHF. In nucleotides, the CDR3 is TGTGCCAGCAGCTTAGCAACAGGGGCGAGATCCAATCAGCCCCAGCATTTT. The chain has TRBV7-8 and TRBJ1-5, with 7 bases aligning to TRBD1. The trim removed 0 bases at V and 3 bases at J, leaving 8 bases unmatched. This CDR3 contains 17 residues. Germline V gene lookup returns CDR1 SGHVS and CDR2 FQNEAQ.

The chain links TRBV6-2 or TRBV6-3 to TRBJ1-2; TRBD1 might be the D (5 bases). Trimming removed 0 bases from V and 7 bases from J, with 15 bases in between. This CDR3 is built from 15 residues. CDR1 and CDR2 (germline): MNHEY, SVGEGT. In DNA, the CDR3 is TGTGCCAGCAGTTACTCGAGTGACAGCCCCGGTGGCTACACCTTC. Amino acids: CASSYSSDSPGGYTF.

The chain joins TRBV10-3 to TRBJ1-2; a weak D match, TRBD1 (6 bases). The CDR3 length is 14 residues. V was shortened by 11 bases and J by 9 bases, with 25 bases between the two germline ends. Germline CDR1 is ENHRY and CDR2 is SYGVKD. The chain's CDR3 is CAPDGGAPFGCYTF. DNA of the CDR3: TGTGCCCCCGATGGGGGCGCCCCTTTTGGGTGCTACACCTTC.

This sequence joins TRBV27 and TRBJ1-2; 8 bases are a match to TRBD1. V lost 8 bases and J lost 2; bases outside the gene matches: 7. The CDR3 runs 14 residues. Germline V gene data show CDR1 as MNHEY and CDR2 as SMNVEV (reference sequence). CDR3 nucleotide sequence: TGTGCCAGCGGCGGGACAGGAGGGAACTATGGCTACACCTTC. It is translated as CASGGTGGNYGYTF.

The chain recombines TRBV18 with TRBJ1-5; the match to TRBD1 covers 11 bases. With 2 bases clipped from V and 5 bases from J, the junction kept 2 bases outside the gene matches. Germline assignment: CDR1 KGHSH and CDR2 LQKENI. The CDR3 has 15 residues. CDR3 residues: CASSPGQGADQPQHF. DNA for the CDR3: TGTGCCAGCTCACCAGGACAGGGGGCGGATCAGCCCCAGCATTTT.

This rearrangement joins TRBV28 to TRBJ1-1; 8 bases line up with TRBD1. The germline CDR1 and CDR2 sequences are MDHEN and SYDVKM. The V gene end was trimmed by 6 bases and the J gene end by 0 bases; junction bases not matched to a gene: 9. The CDR3 loop spans 16 amino acids. The DNA of the CDR3 is TGTGCCAGCAGCGGCCGCTACAGGGGGATGAACACTGAAGCTTTCTTT. Its protein product is CASSGRYRGMNTEAFF.